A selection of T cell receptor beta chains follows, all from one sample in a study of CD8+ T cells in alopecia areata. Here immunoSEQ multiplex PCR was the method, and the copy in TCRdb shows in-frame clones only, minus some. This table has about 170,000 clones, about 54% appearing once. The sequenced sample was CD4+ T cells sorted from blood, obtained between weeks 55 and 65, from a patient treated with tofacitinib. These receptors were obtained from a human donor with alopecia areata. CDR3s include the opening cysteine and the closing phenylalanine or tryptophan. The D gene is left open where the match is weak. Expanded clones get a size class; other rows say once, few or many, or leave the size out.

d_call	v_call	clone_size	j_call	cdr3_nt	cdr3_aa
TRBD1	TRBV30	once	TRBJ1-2	TGTGCCTGGAGTGTACGAACAGGGGGCGCATCTGGCTACACCTTC	CAWSVRTGGASGYTF
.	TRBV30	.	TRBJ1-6	TGTGCCTGGAAATTTACGGGGAATTCACCCCTCCACTTT	CAWKFTGNSPLHF
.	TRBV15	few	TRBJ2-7	TGTGCCACCAGCAGAGTGAATGGAGCCTCCTACGAGCAGTACTTC	CATSRVNGASYEQYF
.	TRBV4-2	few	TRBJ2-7	TGTGCCAGCAGCCAAGATTTTGGACAGTTCTACGAGCAGTACTTC	CASSQDFGQFYEQYF
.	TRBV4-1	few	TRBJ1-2	TGCGCCAGCAGCCAAGACGCTGGCCTCTATGGCTACACCTTC	CASSQDAGLYGYTF
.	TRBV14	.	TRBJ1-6	TGTGCCAGCAGCCAAACGAGGGGTCCACCCCTCCACTTT	CASSQTRGPPLHF
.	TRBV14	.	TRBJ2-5	TGTGCCAGCAGCCAAGGGCTAGGGGCCCTGTACTTC	CASSQGLGALYF
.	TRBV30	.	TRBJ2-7	TGTGCCTGGAGAGGCAGCGGCTACGAGCAGTACTTC	CAWRGSGYEQYF
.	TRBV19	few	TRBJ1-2	TGTGCCAGTATTGACAGAAGTAACTATGGCTACACCTTC	CASIDRSNYGYTF
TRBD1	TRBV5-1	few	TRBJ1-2	TGCGCCAGCAGCACGGGACAGGCTCTGGTCTATGGCTACACCTTC	CASSTGQALVYGYTF
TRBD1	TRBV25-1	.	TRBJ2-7	TGTGCCAGCGAGGACAGGGGAACCTACGAGCAGTACTTC	CASEDRGTYEQYF
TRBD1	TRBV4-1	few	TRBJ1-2	TGCGCCAGCAGCCAGGCGACAGGGACCCCGGATGGCTACACCTTC	CASSQATGTPDGYTF
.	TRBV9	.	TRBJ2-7	TGTGCCAGCAGCGTAGCTAGTGGGGGTAGCTACGAGCAGTACTTC	CASSVASGGSYEQYF
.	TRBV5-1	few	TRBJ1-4	TGCGCCAGCAGAACCTCGCTAGTTGCAACTAATGAAAAACTGTTTTTT	CASRTSLVATNEKLFF
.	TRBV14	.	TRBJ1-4	TGTGCCAGCAGCCAAGTGTCGGCCGCTAATGAAAAACTGTTTTTT	CASSQVSAANEKLFF
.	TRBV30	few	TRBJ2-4	TGTGCCTGGACCCGGCATACCAAAAACATTCAGTACTTC	CAWTRHTKNIQYF
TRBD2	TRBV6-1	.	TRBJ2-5	TGTGCCAGCAGTGAAAGGGGACTAGCGGGAACCCAAGAGACCCAGTACTTC	CASSERGLAGTQETQYF
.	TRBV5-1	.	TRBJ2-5	TGCGCCAGCAGCTCAGGGACCATCTCCCAAGAGACCCAGTACTTC	CASSSGTISQETQYF
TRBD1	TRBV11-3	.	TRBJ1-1	TGTGCCAGCAGCACGGGACAGATGAACACTGAAGCTTTCTTT	CASSTGQMNTEAFF
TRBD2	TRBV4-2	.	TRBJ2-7	TGTGCCAGCAGCCAAGAAAACCGGGAGGCCTACGAGCAGTACTTC	CASSQENREAYEQYF
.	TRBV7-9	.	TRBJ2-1	TGTGCCAGCAGCCCGACCGTAGGTTTTAATGAGCAGTTCTTC	CASSPTVGFNEQFF